This TCR beta chain was recorded in a study of blood T cell repertoires in COVID-19. Study context: Samples representing acute and convalescent COVID-19 were sourced from the United States, Italy and Spain. T cells, B-cell-depleted T cells, or PBMCs provided the cDNA or gDNA that served as material.

Authors' data handling: Amplifying reference gene primers gave estimates of nucleated cell counts. The assay was immunoSEQ multiplex PCR, and TCRdb's table has in-frame clones only and misses some. V and J calls and clone size are given by that table; D and trimming were obtained from the DNA. The data hold approximately 120,000 clones, with around 74% observed a single time. Sequenced: peripheral blood. This TCR derives from a man aged 55 to 69 with acute or convalescent COVID-19.

The CDR3 region is CASSSPPTDRDGSEQYF. CDR3 nucleotide sequence: TGTGCCAGCAGCTCACCCCCAACCGACAGGGACGGTTCCGAGCAGTACTTC. This rearrangement joins TRBV5-6 to TRBJ2-7; TRBD1 aligns across 7 bases. After removal of 3 bases from V and 6 bases from J, the junction contained 18 bases not matched to a gene. CDR1 is SGHDT, CDR2 YYEEEE, per germline. CDR3 length: 17 residues. Full variable domain (remainder filled in from reference TRBV5-6 and TRBJ2-7): DAGVTQSPTHLIKTRGQQVTLRCSPKSGHDTVSWYQQALGQGPQFIFQYYEEEERQRGNFPDRFSGHQFPNYSSELNVNALLLGDSALYLCASSSPPTDRDGSEQYFGPGTRLTVT.